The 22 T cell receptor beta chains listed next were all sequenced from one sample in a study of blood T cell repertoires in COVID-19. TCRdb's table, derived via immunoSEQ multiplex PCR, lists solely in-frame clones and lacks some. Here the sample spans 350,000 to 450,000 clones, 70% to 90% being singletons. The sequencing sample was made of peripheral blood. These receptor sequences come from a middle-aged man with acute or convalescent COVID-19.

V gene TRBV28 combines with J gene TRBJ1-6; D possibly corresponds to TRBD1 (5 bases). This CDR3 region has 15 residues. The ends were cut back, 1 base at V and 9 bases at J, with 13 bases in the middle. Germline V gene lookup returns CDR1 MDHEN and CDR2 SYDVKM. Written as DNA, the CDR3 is TGTGCCAGCAGTTTATATGGGGCCCCGACTTCACCCCTCCACTTT. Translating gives CASSLYGAPTSPLHF. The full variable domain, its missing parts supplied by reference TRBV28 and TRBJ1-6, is DVKVTQSSRYLVKRTGEKVFLECVQDMDHENMFWYRQDPGLGLRLIYFSYDVKMKEKGDIPEGYSVSREKKERFSLILESASTNQTSMYLCASSLYGAPTSPLHFGNGTRLTVT.

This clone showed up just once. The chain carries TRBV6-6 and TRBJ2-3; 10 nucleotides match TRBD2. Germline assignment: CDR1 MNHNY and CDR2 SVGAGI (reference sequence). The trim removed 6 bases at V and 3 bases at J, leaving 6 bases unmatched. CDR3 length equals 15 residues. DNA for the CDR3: TGTGCCAGCAGGCTAGCGGGAGCTCTAACAGATACGCAGTATTTT. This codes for CASRLAGALTDTQYF.

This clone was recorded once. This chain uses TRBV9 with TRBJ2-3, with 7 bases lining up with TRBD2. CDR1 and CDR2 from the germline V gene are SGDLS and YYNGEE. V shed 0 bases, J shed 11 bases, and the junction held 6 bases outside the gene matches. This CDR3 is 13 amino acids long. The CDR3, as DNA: TGTGCCAGCAGCGTAGGTCAGCGGGACCGGCAGTATTTT. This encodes CASSVGQRDRQYF. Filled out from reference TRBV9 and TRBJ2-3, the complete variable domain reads DSGVTQTPKHLITATGQRVTLRCSPRSGDLSVYWYQQSLDQGLQFLIQYYNGEERAKGNILERFSAQQFPDLHSELNLSSLELGDSALYFCASSVGQRDRQYFGPGTRLTVL.

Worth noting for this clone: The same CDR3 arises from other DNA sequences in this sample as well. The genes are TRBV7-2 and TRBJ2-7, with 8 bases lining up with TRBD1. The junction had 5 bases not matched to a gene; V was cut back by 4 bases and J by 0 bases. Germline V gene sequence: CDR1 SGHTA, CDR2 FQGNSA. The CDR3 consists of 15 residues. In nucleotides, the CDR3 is TGTGCCAGCAGCTCTAGGACAGGGAGCTCCTACGAGCAGTACTTC. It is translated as CASSSRTGSSYEQYF. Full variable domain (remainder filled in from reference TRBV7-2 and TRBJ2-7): GAGVSQSPSNKVTEKGKDVELRCDPISGHTALYWYRQSLGQGLEFLIYFQGNSAPDKSGLPSDRFSAERTGGSVSTLTIQRTQQEDSAVYLCASSSRTGSSYEQYFGPGTRLTVT.

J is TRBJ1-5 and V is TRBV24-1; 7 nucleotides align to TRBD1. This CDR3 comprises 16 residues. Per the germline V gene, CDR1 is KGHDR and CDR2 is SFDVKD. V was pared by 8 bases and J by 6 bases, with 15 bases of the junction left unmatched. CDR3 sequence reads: CATTTLGVGGRQPQHF. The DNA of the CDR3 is TGTGCCACCACTACCCTCGGGGTAGGGGGCCGTCAGCCCCAGCATTTT.

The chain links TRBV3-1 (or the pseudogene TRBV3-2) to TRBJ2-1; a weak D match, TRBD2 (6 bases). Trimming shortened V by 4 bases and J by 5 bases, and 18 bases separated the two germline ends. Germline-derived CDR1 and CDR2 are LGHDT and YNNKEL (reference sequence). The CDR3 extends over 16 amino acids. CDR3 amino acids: CASSRTNVQPHNEQFF. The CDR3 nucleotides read TGTGCCAGCAGCCGGACTAATGTTCAACCGCACAATGAGCAGTTCTTC.

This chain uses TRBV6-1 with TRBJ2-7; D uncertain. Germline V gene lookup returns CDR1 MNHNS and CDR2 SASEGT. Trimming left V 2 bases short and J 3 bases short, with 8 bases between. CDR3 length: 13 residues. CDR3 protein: CASSELGRYEQYF. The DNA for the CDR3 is TGTGCCAGCAGTGAACTGGGCCGCTACGAGCAGTACTTC.

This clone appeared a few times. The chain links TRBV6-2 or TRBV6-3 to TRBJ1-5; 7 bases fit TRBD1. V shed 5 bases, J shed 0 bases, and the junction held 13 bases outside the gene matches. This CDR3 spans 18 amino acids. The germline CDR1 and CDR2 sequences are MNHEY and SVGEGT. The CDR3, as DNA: TGTGCCAGCAGTCCCCGGGACAGACTAACTTATAGCAATCAGCCCCAGCATTTT. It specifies CASSPRDRLTYSNQPQHF.

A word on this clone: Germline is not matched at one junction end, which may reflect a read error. CDR3 in DNA: TGTGCCAGCAGTTACTACAGGGGCTCAACCTCCCACGAGCAGTACTTC. It yields the protein CASSYYRGSTSHEQYF. This chain links TRBV6-5 with TRBJ2-7; 7 nucleotides match TRBD1. The CDR3 consists of 16 residues. Germline V gene data show CDR1 as MNHEY and CDR2 as SVGAGI.

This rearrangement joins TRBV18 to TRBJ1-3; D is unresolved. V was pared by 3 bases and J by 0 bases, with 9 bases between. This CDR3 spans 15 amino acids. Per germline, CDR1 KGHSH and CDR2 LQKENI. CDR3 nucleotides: TGTGCCAGCTCACCGATAACAGACTCTGGAAACACCATATATTTT. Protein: CASSPITDSGNTIYF.

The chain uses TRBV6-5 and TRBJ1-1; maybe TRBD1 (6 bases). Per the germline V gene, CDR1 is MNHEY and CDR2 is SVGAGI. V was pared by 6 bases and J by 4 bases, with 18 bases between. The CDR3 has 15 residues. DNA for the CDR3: TGTGCCAGCAGGATTACCAGGGGTTCCGGCACTGAAGCTTTCTTT. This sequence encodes CASRITRGSGTEAFF.

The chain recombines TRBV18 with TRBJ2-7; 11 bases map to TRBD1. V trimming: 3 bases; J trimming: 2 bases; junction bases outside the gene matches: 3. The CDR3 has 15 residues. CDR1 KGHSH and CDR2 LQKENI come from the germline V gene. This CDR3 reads CASSPWDRGTYEQYF. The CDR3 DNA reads TGTGCCAGCTCACCCTGGGACAGGGGGACCTACGAGCAGTACTTC.

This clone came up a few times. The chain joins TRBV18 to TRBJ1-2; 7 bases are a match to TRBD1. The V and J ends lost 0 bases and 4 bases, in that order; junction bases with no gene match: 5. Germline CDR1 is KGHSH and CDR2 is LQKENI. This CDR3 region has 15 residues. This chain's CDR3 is CASSPPTGTLYGYTF. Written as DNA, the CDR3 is TGTGCCAGCTCACCACCGACAGGGACCCTCTATGGCTACACCTTC.

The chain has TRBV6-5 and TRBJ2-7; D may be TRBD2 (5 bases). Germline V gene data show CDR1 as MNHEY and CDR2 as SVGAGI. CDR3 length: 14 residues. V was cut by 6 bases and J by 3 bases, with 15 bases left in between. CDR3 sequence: CASSYYSAYYEQYF. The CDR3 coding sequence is TGTGCCAGCAGCTATTATAGCGCCTACTACGAGCAGTACTTC.

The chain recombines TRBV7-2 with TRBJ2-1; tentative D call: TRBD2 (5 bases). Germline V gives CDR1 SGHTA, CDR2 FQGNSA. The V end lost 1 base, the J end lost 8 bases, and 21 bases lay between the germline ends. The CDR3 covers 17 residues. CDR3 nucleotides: TGTGCCAGCAGCTTAGGGGGTTTGGGTAACCACGGGGATGAGCAGTTCTTC. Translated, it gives CASSLGGLGNHGDEQFF.

The chain's CDR3 is CASSLSWQVTYEQYF. The CDR3 DNA follows: TGTGCCAGCAGTTTATCGTGGCAGGTCACCTACGAGCAGTACTTC. The rearrangement joins TRBV27 to TRBJ2-7; D call uncertain. Trimming shortened V by 0 bases and J by 2 bases, and 11 bases separated the two germline ends. Germline V gene lookup returns CDR1 MNHEY and CDR2 SMNVEV (reference sequence). CDR3 length: 15 residues.

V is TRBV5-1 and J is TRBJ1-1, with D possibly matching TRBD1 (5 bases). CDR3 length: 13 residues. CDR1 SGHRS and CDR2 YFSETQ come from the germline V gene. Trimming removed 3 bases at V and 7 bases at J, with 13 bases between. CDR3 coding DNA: TGCGCCAGCAGCTCCGGTCCAGGGAATGAAGCTTTCTTT. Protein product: CASSSGPGNEAFF.

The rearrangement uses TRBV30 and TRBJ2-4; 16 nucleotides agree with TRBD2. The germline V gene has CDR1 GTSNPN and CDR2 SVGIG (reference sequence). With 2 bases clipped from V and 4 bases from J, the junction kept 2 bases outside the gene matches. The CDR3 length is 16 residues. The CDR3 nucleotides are TGTGCCTGGAGTCAGGGACTAGCGGGAGGGAAAAACATTCAGTACTTC. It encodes CAWSQGLAGGKNIQYF.

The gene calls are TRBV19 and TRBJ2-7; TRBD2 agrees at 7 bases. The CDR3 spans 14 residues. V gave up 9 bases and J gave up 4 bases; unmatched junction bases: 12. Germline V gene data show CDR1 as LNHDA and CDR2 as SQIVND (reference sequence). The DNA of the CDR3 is TGTGCCAGCGCCACTACTAGCGATGTATACGAGCAGTACTTC. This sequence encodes CASATTSDVYEQYF.

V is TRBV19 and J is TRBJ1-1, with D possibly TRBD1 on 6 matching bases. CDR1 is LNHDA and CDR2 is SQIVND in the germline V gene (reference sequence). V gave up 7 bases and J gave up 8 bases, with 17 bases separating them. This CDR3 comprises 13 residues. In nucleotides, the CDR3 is TGTGCCAGTAACTCAACGGGGGGCAGGGAAGCTTTCTTT. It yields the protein CASNSTGGREAFF. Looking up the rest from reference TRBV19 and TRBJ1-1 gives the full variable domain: DGGITQSPKYLFRKEGQNVTLSCEQNLNHDAMYWYRQDPGQGLRLIYYSQIVNDFQKGDIAEGYSVSREKKESFPLTVTSAQKNPTAFYLCASNSTGGREAFFGQGTRLTVV.

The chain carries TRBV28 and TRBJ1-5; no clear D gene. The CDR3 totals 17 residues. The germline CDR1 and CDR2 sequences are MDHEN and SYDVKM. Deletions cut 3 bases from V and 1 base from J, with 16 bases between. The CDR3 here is CASSFHRGPGSNQPQHF. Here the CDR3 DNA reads TGTGCCAGCAGTTTTCACCGCGGGCCCGGGAGCAATCAGCCCCAGCATTTT.

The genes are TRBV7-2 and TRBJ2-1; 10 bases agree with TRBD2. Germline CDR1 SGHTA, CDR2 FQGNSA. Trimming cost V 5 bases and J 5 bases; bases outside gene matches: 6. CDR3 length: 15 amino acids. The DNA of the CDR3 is TGTGCCAGCAGCGACACTAGCGGGGCGAACAATGAGCAGTTCTTC. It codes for CASSDTSGANNEQFF.